The rows below give T cell receptor beta chains drawn from one sample of a study of cytotoxic CD8 clonotypes in ibrutinib-treated CLL. Sequencing used immunoSEQ multiplex PCR; TCRdb keeps in-frame clones, though not all of them. The sample gives 13,000 to 15,000 clones, about 55% of which show up once; 34% is in the top ten. The sequenced sample was PBMCs, obtained at an approximately 26-month disease-progression time point, from a patient treated with ibrutinib. These receptors were taken from a human donor with chronic lymphocytic leukemia. CDR3s include the opening cysteine and the closing phenylalanine or tryptophan. The D gene is left open where the match is weak. Expanded clones get a size class; other rows say once, few or many, or leave the size out.

v_gene	abundance	d_gene	j_gene	CDR3aa	CDR3nt
TRBV4-1	-	-	TRBJ1-2	CASSQIQGGYGYTF	TGCGCCAGCAGCCAAATACAGGGAGGCTATGGCTACACCTTC
TRBV12-5	few	-	TRBJ1-1	CASGGWGRTEAFF	TGTGCTAGTGGGGGCTGGGGACGGACTGAAGCTTTCTTT
TRBV10-1	few	-	TRBJ1-5	CASSEWGGQPQHF	TGCGCCAGCAGTGAGTGGGGTGGACAGCCCCAGCATTTT
TRBV5-6	-	-	TRBJ1-3	CASSWVSGNTIYF	TGTGCCAGCAGCTGGGTCTCTGGAAACACCATATATTTT
TRBV18	few	-	TRBJ1-5	CASSPKNQPQHF	TGTGCCAGCTCACCTAAAAATCAGCCCCAGCATTTT
TRBV10-3	-	-	TRBJ2-7	CAISDRGSYEQYF	TGTGCCATCAGTGACAGGGGCTCCTACGAGCAGTACTTC
TRBV5-6	-	-	TRBJ1-5	CASSLAGTYSNQPQHF	TGTGCCAGCAGCTTGGCCGGGACATATAGCAATCAGCCCCAGCATTTT
TRBV7-8	-	-	TRBJ1-2	CASSLGVNYGYTF	TGTGCCAGCAGCTTAGGAGTGAACTATGGCTACACCTTC
TRBV4-1	-	-	TRBJ2-2	CASSPLRGTGELFF	TGCGCCAGCAGCCCGTTAAGGGGCACCGGGGAGCTGTTTTTT
TRBV7-9	-	-	TRBJ1-1	CASSLGQGRSSTEAFF	TGTGCCAGCAGCCTGGGGCAGGGAAGGTCAAGCACTGAAGCTTTCTTT
TRBV4-1	-	TRBD1	TRBJ1-2	CASSPLIGQGSNYGYTF	TGCGCCAGCAGCCCCCTTATAGGACAGGGATCGAACTATGGCTACACCTTC
TRBV19	few	-	TRBJ2-6	CASSIPKDSSGANVLTF	TGTGCCAGTAGTATCCCCAAAGACAGCTCTGGGGCCAACGTCCTGACTTTC
TRBV27	-	-	TRBJ2-7	CASSFQGPRGEQYF	TGTGCCAGCAGTTTTCAGGGGCCCCGCGGCGAGCAGTACTTC
TRBV15	-	-	TRBJ2-1	CATSEVGRGVADEQFF	TGTGCCACCAGCGAGGTGGGGCGGGGCGTAGCCGATGAGCAGTTCTTC
TRBV5-6	-	TRBD2	TRBJ2-1	CASSPRRRGLDEQFF	TGTGCCAGCAGTCCCCGCCGGCGGGGGTTAGATGAGCAGTTCTTC
TRBV29-1	-	-	TRBJ2-7	CSVRRSSYEQYF	TGCAGCGTTCGGCGTAGCTCCTACGAGCAGTACTTC
TRBV11-2	-	-	TRBJ1-1	CASSTRDKGNTEAFF	TGTGCCAGCAGCACACGGGACAAAGGGAACACTGAAGCTTTCTTT
TRBV27	few	-	TRBJ1-1	CASRGTGNTEAFF	TGTGCCAGCAGAGGGACGGGGAACACTGAAGCTTTCTTT
TRBV19	many	TRBD2	TRBJ2-5	CASSSGGKETQYF	TGTGCCAGTAGTAGCGGGGGGAAAGAGACCCAGTACTTC
TRBV11-3	few	-	TRBJ2-1	CASSLRSGLELGNEQFF	TGTGCCAGCAGCCTCCGAAGTGGGCTAGAGTTGGGGAATGAGCAGTTCTTC
TRBV7-9	-	-	TRBJ1-2	CASSLVGRDQDGYTF	TGTGCCAGCAGCTTAGTAGGCAGGGATCAGGATGGCTACACCTTC
TRBV6-1	-	-	TRBJ2-3	CASSLPRNTQYF	TGTGCCAGCAGTCTACCACGAAATACGCAGTATTTT
TRBV9	-	-	TRBJ2-7	CASSSDGYEQYF	TGTGCCAGCAGCTCTGACGGCTACGAGCAGTACTTC
TRBV5-1	-	TRBD1	TRBJ2-5	CASSQGAGQETQYF	TGCGCCAGCAGCCAGGGGGCAGGGCAAGAGACCCAGTACTTC
TRBV7-6	-	-	TRBJ2-1	CASSREGGSYNEQFF	TGTGCCAGCAGCCGAGAGGGGGGCTCCTACAATGAGCAGTTCTTC
TRBV27	-	-	TRBJ2-4	CASSRRQARSPLAKNIQYF	TGTGCCAGCAGTCGCAGACAGGCCAGAAGCCCACTAGCCAAAAACATTCAGTACTTC
TRBV4-2	few	-	TRBJ1-5	CASSQEGTAARPQHF	TGTGCCAGCAGCCAAGAAGGCACGGCTGCTCGGCCCCAGCATTTT
TRBV5-5	-	TRBD1	TRBJ2-7	CASGHVDRGVEQYF	TGTGCCAGCGGCCACGTGGACAGGGGAGTCGAGCAGTACTTC
TRBV2	-	TRBD2	TRBJ2-7	CASSEPGGSSYEQYF	TGTGCCAGCAGTGAACCGGGGGGAAGCTCCTACGAGCAGTACTTC
TRBV27	-	TRBD2	TRBJ2-3	CASSLTQRGISTDTQYF	TGTGCCAGCAGTTTAACTCAGCGGGGGATTAGCACAGATACGCAGTATTTT
TRBV5-4	-	-	TRBJ1-5	CASSFYTETGIDQPQHF	TGTGCCAGCAGCTTTTACACCGAGACAGGAATCGATCAGCCCCAGCATTTT
TRBV12-5	-	TRBD1	TRBJ1-1	CASGLADRVAFF	TGTGCTAGTGGTTTGGCCGACAGGGTAGCTTTCTTT
TRBV19	few	-	TRBJ1-1	CASSNWGFGDGTEAFF	TGTGCCAGTAGTAATTGGGGTTTTGGAGACGGTACTGAAGCTTTCTTT
TRBV5-6	once	-	TRBJ2-5	CASSSRKILETQYF	TGTGCCAGCAGCTCCCGAAAGATCCTAGAGACCCAGTACTTC
TRBV11-2	few	-	TRBJ1-4	CASSLVPANNEKLFF	TGTGCCAGCAGCTTAGTCCCAGCTAATAATGAAAAACTGTTTTTT
TRBV30	-	-	TRBJ2-7	CAWRSNGATREQYF	TGTGCCTGGAGGTCTAACGGGGCCACGAGGGAGCAGTACTTC
TRBV2	few	TRBD1	TRBJ2-7	CASNDRGGNEQYF	TGTGCCAGCAACGACAGGGGTGGTAACGAGCAGTACTTC
TRBV7-9	few	-	TRBJ1-2	CASSPPSGGGYTF	TGTGCCAGCAGCCCGCCCTCGGGGGGAGGCTACACCTTC
TRBV29-1	-	-	TRBJ1-1	CSVEGYTEAFF	TGCAGCGTTGAGGGGTACACTGAAGCTTTCTTT
TRBV5-1	-	-	TRBJ1-1	CASSLGRGFQMNTEAFF	TGCGCCAGCAGCCTGGGTAGGGGTTTCCAGATGAACACTGAAGCTTTCTTT
TRBV4-2	-	-	TRBJ2-4	CASSQDSGAGTKNIQYF	TGTGCCAGCAGCCAAGATTCAGGAGCAGGGACCAAAAACATTCAGTACTTC
TRBV5-4	-	TRBD1	TRBJ2-7	CASSAGQGILDEQYF	TGTGCCAGCAGTGCTGGACAGGGAATATTGGACGAGCAGTACTTC
TRBV13	-	TRBD2	TRBJ2-7	CASSLGLAGLGYEQYF	TGTGCCAGCAGCCTCGGACTAGCGGGCCTCGGGTACGAGCAGTACTTC
TRBV7-9	few	-	TRBJ1-1	CASSVSQNTEAFF	TGTGCCAGCAGTGTAAGCCAGAACACTGAAGCTTTCTTT
TRBV29-1	few	-	TRBJ1-2	CSVPGLLGSF	TGCAGCGTCCCGGGACTACTTGGGAGCTTC
TRBV6-6	medium-sized	TRBD1	TRBJ2-5	CASRKTGGTETQYF	TGTGCCAGCAGGAAGACAGGGGGCACAGAGACCCAGTACTTC
TRBV2	few	TRBD1	TRBJ1-2	CASTRQGAVYGYTF	TGTGCCAGCACGAGACAGGGGGCCGTTTATGGCTACACCTTC
TRBV4-2	medium-sized	-	TRBJ2-7	CASSQDSISTSGEQYF	TGTGCCAGCAGCCAAGATAGTATTAGCACGAGCGGCGAGCAGTACTTC
TRBV6-1	medium-sized	TRBD1	TRBJ2-1	CASSASRGQGPRNEQFF	TGTGCCAGCAGTGCGAGTCGGGGACAGGGGCCTCGGAATGAGCAGTTCTTC
TRBV2	few	TRBD1	TRBJ1-3	CASRAGQGAGNTIYF	TGTGCCAGCAGGGCGGGACAGGGGGCTGGAAACACCATATATTTT
TRBV29-1	-	TRBD1	TRBJ2-7	CSVEGPSYRTGISYEQYF	TGCAGCGTTGAAGGCCCCTCGTACAGGACAGGGATCTCCTACGAGCAGTACTTC
TRBV15	-	TRBD1	TRBJ2-7	CATSRARTGSSSYEQYF	TGTGCCACCAGCAGAGCCAGGACAGGATCCAGCTCCTACGAGCAGTACTTC